This T cell receptor beta chain was recorded in a study of cytomegalovirus exposure and HLA in healthy donors. This clone was recorded a few times. Antigen specificity is unknown. With 60 Vbeta and 13 Jbeta primers, the PCR was carried out. Some clones are missing from TCRdb's copy, which holds only in-frame ones; the method was immunoSEQ multiplex PCR. Among 110,000 or so clones, over 6.5% were seen once, and the ten largest hold 5.5% to 7.5%. Findings and limits, study-wide: CMV serostatus stood as the only immune exposure information on hand. Within an earlier analysis, most TCR beta V segments proved productive either about 90% or about 30% of the time.

Trimming pared 5 bases from V and 5 bases from J, leaving 10 bases between. CDR3 length equals 12 residues. Germline V gene data show CDR1 as MNHNY and CDR2 as SVGAGI (reference sequence). This clonotype was sampled from a woman in her thirties or forties in good health and CMV-seropositive. The chain combines TRBV6-6 with TRBJ2-7; a possible D gene is TRBD1 (5 bases). Sample: PBMCs. Here the CDR3 reads CASSTGHHEQYF. The CDR3, as DNA: TGTGCCAGCAGTACAGGACACCACGAGCAGTACTTC.